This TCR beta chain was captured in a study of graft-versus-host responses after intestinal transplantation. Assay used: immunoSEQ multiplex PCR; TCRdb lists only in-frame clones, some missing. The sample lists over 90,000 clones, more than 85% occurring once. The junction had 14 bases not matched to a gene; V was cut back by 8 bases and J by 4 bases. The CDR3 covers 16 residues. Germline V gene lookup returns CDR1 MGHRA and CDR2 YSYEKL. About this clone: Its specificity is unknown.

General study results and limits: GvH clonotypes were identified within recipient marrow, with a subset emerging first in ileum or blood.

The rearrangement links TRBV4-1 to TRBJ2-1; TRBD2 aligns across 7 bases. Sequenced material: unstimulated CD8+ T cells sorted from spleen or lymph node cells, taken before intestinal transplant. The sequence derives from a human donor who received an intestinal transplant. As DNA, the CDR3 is TGCGCCAGCTCCCACCCTGGAGGTAGCGGGTACAATGAGCAGTTCTTC. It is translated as CASSHPGGSGYNEQFF.